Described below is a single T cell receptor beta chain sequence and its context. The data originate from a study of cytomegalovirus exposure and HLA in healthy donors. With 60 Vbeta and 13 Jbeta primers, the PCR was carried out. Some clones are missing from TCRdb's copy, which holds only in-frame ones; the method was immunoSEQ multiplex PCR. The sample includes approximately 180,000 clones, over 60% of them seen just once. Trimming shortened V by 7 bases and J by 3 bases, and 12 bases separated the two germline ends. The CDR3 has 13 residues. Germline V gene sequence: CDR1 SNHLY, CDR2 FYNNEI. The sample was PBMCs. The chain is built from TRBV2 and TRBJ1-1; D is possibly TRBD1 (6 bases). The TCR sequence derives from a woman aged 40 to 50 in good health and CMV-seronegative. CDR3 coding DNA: TGTGCCAGCAAGGTGGGGGCATACACTGAAGCTTTCTTT. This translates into CASKVGAYTEAFF.